This is a list of T cell receptor beta chains from one sample in a study of regulatory T cells in long-lasting Graves disease. TCRdb reprocessed the multiplex PCR reads via MiXCR and lists one record per CDR3 protein. The table lists about 620,000 distinct CDR3 sequences, approximately 15% of them singletons. These same records also appear under a second study, on T cells in Graves' hyperthyroidism and ophthalmopathy.

Sequencing was performed on peripheral blood mononuclear cells (PBMCs), taken at new diagnosis, from a patient treated with antithyroid drugs. The receptors were gathered from a woman in her twenties or thirties with Graves disease. CDR3s leave out the opening cysteine and the closing phenylalanine or tryptophan. D genes are given only for firm matches.

cdr3_aa	v_call	j_call	d_call
ASSLGPREQF	TRBV28	TRBJ2-1	NA
ASRGKQRGNNEQF	TRBV12-3/TRBV12-4	TRBJ2-1	TRBD2
ASSPYGSYSGNTIY	TRBV6-1	TRBJ1-3	NA
ASSVAGGTYNEQF	TRBV9	TRBJ2-1	NA
AIRPVATYEQY	TRBV10-3	TRBJ2-7	NA
ATSRPDRGETQY	TRBV15	TRBJ2-5	TRBD1
ASSLGIGQGGYEQY	TRBV5-1	TRBJ2-7	TRBD1
ASSSGLAGAETQY	TRBV27	TRBJ2-5	TRBD2
ASSTREGVTEAF	TRBV19	TRBJ1-1	NA
ASSSPPGLGFEQY	TRBV12-3/TRBV12-4	TRBJ2-7	NA
ASSKQGADGYT	TRBV3-1	TRBJ1-2	TRBD1
SASTTGTGTDGYT	TRBV20-1	TRBJ1-2	TRBD1
ASSRGGSYEPQH	TRBV7-9	TRBJ1-5	NA
ASSLMELGGTQY	TRBV7-3	TRBJ2-5	NA
ASSLSGAIQY	TRBV3-1	TRBJ2-4	NA
ASGLQGNTEAL	TRBV12-5	TRBJ1-1	NA
SARGLAGADTQY	TRBV20-1	TRBJ2-3	TRBD2
ASSYRGQGNQPQH	TRBV6-9	TRBJ1-5	TRBD1
ASSSAGGDLGDEQF	TRBV5-5	TRBJ2-1	TRBD2
ASSVGRGEQY	TRBV27	TRBJ2-7	TRBD2
ASSLPRSPDTQY	TRBV7-2	TRBJ2-3	NA
ASSPPGQLSGANVLT	TRBV4-1	TRBJ2-6	NA
ASSFQGASAEAF	TRBV28	TRBJ1-1	TRBD1
SVGRQGAYEQY	TRBV29-1	TRBJ2-7	TRBD1
ASSPGGSGIREQF	TRBV11-2	TRBJ2-1	NA
AWKNSGNTIY	TRBV30	TRBJ1-3	NA
ASSPGPGETQY	TRBV18	TRBJ2-5	NA
ASSSDLSDTQY	TRBV5-4	TRBJ2-3	NA
ASSLGRGLDYEQY	TRBV12-3/TRBV12-4	TRBJ2-7	TRBD1
SVQAGPAGGYT	TRBV29-1	TRBJ1-2	NA
ASSEGPSGNSPLH	TRBV19	TRBJ1-6	NA
ASSLFSSNQPQH	TRBV7-2	TRBJ1-5	NA
ATSASGRTSSGDTQY	TRBV24-1	TRBJ2-3	TRBD2
ASSTRDSGANVLT	TRBV19	TRBJ2-6	NA
ASQAGGGSIQY	TRBV2	TRBJ2-4	TRBD2
ASSLAPTDTYEQY	TRBV11-2	TRBJ2-7	NA
ASSIDPQGAYEQY	TRBV19	TRBJ2-7	TRBD1
ASSPGQGGSQPQH	TRBV3-1	TRBJ1-5	TRBD1
ASSLPRGGSYNSPLH	TRBV28	TRBJ1-6	NA
ASSQVRELQY	TRBV3-1	TRBJ2-7	NA
ASSLTTSGANVLT	TRBV5-1	TRBJ2-6	NA
SAREYQWARSGEQF	TRBV20-1	TRBJ2-1	NA
AWRLVRFSGNTIY	TRBV30	TRBJ1-3	NA
SVEDRRLRDPSSYEQC	TRBV29-1	TRBJ2-7	NA
ASSLVWTDTQY	TRBV7-2	TRBJ2-3	NA
ASSRNSFLAGITDTQY	TRBV6-2/TRBV6-3	TRBJ2-3	TRBD2
ASSITEQGNQPQH	TRBV19	TRBJ1-5	NA
ASCLGDRGAYEQY	TRBV6-9	TRBJ2-7	TRBD1
ASRSSWTGDEKLF	TRBV6-1	TRBJ1-4	TRBD1
ASSFSGLQETQY	TRBV11-2	TRBJ2-5	NA
ASSREQPYEQY	TRBV4-1	TRBJ2-7	NA
ASSLDWVGGSYEQY	TRBV11-2	TRBJ2-7	NA
ASSMAPGAATNEKLF	TRBV12-3/TRBV12-4	TRBJ1-4	NA
ASSISRGSNQPQH	TRBV19	TRBJ1-5	NA
ASRDSGSSYNEQF	TRBV2	TRBJ2-1	TRBD2